The clone carrying this TCR beta chain was observed a few times. Its target is not known. With a much larger clone just one base away, this may be a read error. This sample was taken from a study of regulatory T cells in long-lasting Graves disease. Study results and limitations: Among samples with persistent disease, TRBV28, TRBJ1-2 and TRBJ2-5 were favored. It was peripheral blood alone, not thyroid tissue, that was studied.

This CDR3 is built from 16 residues. TCR beta libraries were built with iRepertoire HTBI primers and Arm-PCR of CDR3 regions. TCRdb reprocessed the multiplex PCR reads with MiXCR, giving one entry per CDR3 protein. In the table there are about half a million distinct CDR3 sequences, 9.5% to 15% of which are singletons. Time point specified: newly diagnosed GD, antithyroid drugs for less than 3 months. TCR sequences were obtained from RNA taken from PBMCs. Recruitment took place at an endocrinology department in Xi'an, China. These data were also reused for a study on T cells in Graves' hyperthyroidism and ophthalmopathy. That publication notes: A first-round RT-PCR of the TCR CDR3 used the HTBI primer set.

This chain joins TRBV12-3 or TRBV12-4 and TRBJ2-5; 9 nucleotides match TRBD2. The J call is uncertain, as TRBJ2-1 better fits the DNA end. Sequenced here: peripheral blood mononuclear cells (PBMCs), sampled at new diagnosis, from a patient treated with antithyroid drugs. The clonotype was recovered from a woman in her 30s with Graves disease. The CDR3 DNA reads as TGTGCCAGCAGTTACGCGGCTAGCGGGGCCCACAATGAGCAGTTCTTC. It encodes CASSYAASGAHNEQFF.